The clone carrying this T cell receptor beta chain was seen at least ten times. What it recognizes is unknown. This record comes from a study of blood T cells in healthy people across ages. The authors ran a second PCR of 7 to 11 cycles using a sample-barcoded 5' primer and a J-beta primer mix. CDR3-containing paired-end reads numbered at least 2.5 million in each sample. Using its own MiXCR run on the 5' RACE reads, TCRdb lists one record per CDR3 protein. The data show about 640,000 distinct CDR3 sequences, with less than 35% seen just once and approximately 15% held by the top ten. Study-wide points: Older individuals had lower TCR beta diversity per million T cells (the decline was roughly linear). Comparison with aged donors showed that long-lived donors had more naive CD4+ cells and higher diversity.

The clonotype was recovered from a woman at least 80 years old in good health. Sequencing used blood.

CDR3 loop: CASSTTSGGGNEQFF. The CDR3 DNA follows: TGTGCCAGCAGCACCACTAGCGGGGGTGGAAATGAGCAGTTCTTC. The V and J genes are TRBV7-7 and TRBJ2-1; 11 bases are shared with TRBD2. CDR1 and CDR2 (germline): SSHAT, FNYEAQ (reference sequence). The CDR3 extends over 15 amino acids. The junction had 7 bases not matched to a gene; V was cut back by 5 bases and J by 7 bases.